This T cell receptor beta chain was documented in a study of tumor and adjacent non-tumor tissue in lung cancer. This clonotype was picked up many times. Antigen specificity is unknown. CDR1 and CDR2 (germline): SGHTA, FQGTGA. The V end lost 6 bases, the J end lost 4 bases, and 14 bases lay between the germline ends. This CDR3 comprises 14 residues. Study results and limitations: Top 100 clones took a larger repertoire share in normal lung.

The library came from three nested PCR rounds adapted from ARM-PCR protocols. One entry per CDR3 protein results from TCRdb running MiXCR on the multiplex PCR reads. The sample consists of 70,000 or so distinct CDR3 sequences, 50% to 60% of them appearing once. This sample's RNA came from whole unsorted tissue. Donors were chemotherapy-naive, newly diagnosed lung cancer surgical patients in China, August–late 2014. The chain has TRBV7-3 and TRBJ2-3; D tentatively reads TRBD1 or TRBD2 (6 bases each). The clonotype was recovered from a man aged 45-60 years with non-small cell lung cancer. The sequenced sample consisted of lung tumor tissue. The CDR3 region is CASSLQGGADTQYF. The CDR3 bases are TGTGCCAGCAGTTTACAGGGAGGCGCAGATACGCAGTATTTT. The entire variable domain, with the rest obtained from reference TRBV7-3 and TRBJ2-3, is as follows: GAGVSQTPSNKVTEKGKYVELRCDPISGHTALYWYRQSLGQGPEFLIYFQGTGAADDSGLPNDRFFAVRPEGSVSTLKIQRTERGDSAVYLCASSLQGGADTQYFGPGTRLTVL.